This T cell receptor beta chain was obtained from a study of T cell clones after liver transplantation. Study details: Post-transplant blood was tracked for graft-donor-reactive T cell clones identified in a pre-transplant mixed lymphocyte reaction.

This clone was counted once. This CDR3 contains 15 residues. In germline, CDR1 is LGHNA, CDR2 YSLEER. V was pared by 0 bases and J by 5 bases, with 13 bases between. The protocol was immunoSEQ multiplex PCR, while the TCRdb copy is restricted to in-frame clones and leaves out a portion. The table includes around 15,000 clones, around 90% detected once. This rearrangement joins TRBV4-3 to TRBJ1-2; maybe TRBD1 (6 bases). The sequence came from a human donor who received a liver transplant. Sample: CD8+ T cells from blood, taken before liver transplant. Here the CDR3 DNA reads TGCGCCAGCAGCCAAGATTGGCAGGGGTTATATGGCTACACCTTC. Protein sequence: CASSQDWQGLYGYTF.